What follows are 5 T cell receptor beta chains derived from one specimen sequenced in a study of cytomegalovirus exposure and HLA in healthy donors. Primers included in the PCR were 60 Vbeta and 13 Jbeta primers. Data came from immunoSEQ multiplex PCR; TCRdb stores just in-frame clones and leaves some out. The sample has around 170,000 clones, approximately 80% seen once; the top ten hold around 3.1%. Material: PBMCs. Receptors originate from a woman aged 45-65 years in good health and CMV-seropositive.

J is TRBJ1-4 and V is TRBV18; D is ambiguous. CDR3 length: 14 amino acids. The germline V gene encodes CDR1 KGHSH and CDR2 LQKENI. V lost 6 bases to trimming and J lost 3 bases, with 11 bases between them. The CDR3 is CASSTNTANEKLFF. The CDR3 nucleotides read TGTGCCAGCTCGACGAACACAGCTAATGAAAAACTGTTTTTT.

The chain is built from TRBV5-1 and TRBJ1-5, with 7 bases lining up with TRBD1. This CDR3 spans 13 amino acids. Germline V CDR1 and CDR2: SGHRS, YFSETQ. V was clipped by 5 bases and J by 5 bases; unmatched bases: 4. The CDR3 DNA is TGCGCCAGCAGTCAGACAGGGCATCAGCCCCAGCATTTT. Translation gives CASSQTGHQPQHF.

This clone appeared a single time. J is TRBJ2-5 and V is TRBV5-1, with TRBD1 as a possible D gene (6 bases). The CDR3 spans 13 residues. Germline values: CDR1 SGHRS, CDR2 YFSETQ. V was pared by 7 bases and J by 1 base, with 11 bases between. CDR3 in DNA: TGCGCCAGCTTCGGACAGACCCAAGAGACCCAGTACTTC. This codes for CASFGQTQETQYF.

This clone showed up just once. This chain joins TRBV10-1 and TRBJ2-7; D is possibly TRBD2 (5 bases). V lost 0 bases and J 2 bases, leaving 11 bases between the germline ends. This CDR3 is built from 15 residues. CDR1 and CDR2 from the germline V gene are WNHNN and SYGVQD (reference sequence). The CDR3 DNA reads as TGCGCCAGCAGTGAGTCAGCGGCCCTCCCCTACGAGCAGTACTTC. Translated, it gives CASSESAALPYEQYF.

This clone has more than one count but fewer than ten. The chain combines TRBV11-2 with TRBJ2-2; no clear D gene. The germline V gene encodes CDR1 SGHAT and CDR2 FQNNGV. V was trimmed by 1 base and J by 3 bases, leaving 9 bases between them. This CDR3 spans 15 amino acids. The CDR3 is CASSLGFGDTGELFF. DNA of the CDR3: TGTGCCAGCAGCTTAGGGTTTGGAGACACCGGGGAGCTGTTTTTT.